This TCR beta chain emerged from a study of cytomegalovirus exposure and HLA in healthy donors. The CDR3 is 18 residues long. Germline V CDR1 and CDR2: MNHEY, SMNVEV (reference sequence). V shed 2 bases and J shed 3 bases, with 23 bases lying between them. The study's findings and limits: In a later analysis, TCR beta V- and J-gene trimming was associated with a missense DCLRE1C variant. In most subjects, TCR beta sequences reportedly gave accurate predictions of HLA-A and HLA-B alleles. A later analysis, which compared TCR beta chains of equal frequency, found the HLA-associated ones more clonally expanded.

Primers included in the PCR were 60 Vbeta and 13 Jbeta primers. Original handling: It was a later analysis that counted roughly 80 million unique TCR beta chains, of which about 10 million were shared. Clones were sequenced by immunoSEQ multiplex PCR, and TCRdb holds only the in-frame ones, with some missing. For V, J and clone size, that table is used; D and trimming come from the DNA. The table lists roughly 90,000 clones, about four fifths of them singletons. On this clone: Its specificity is unknown.

The clonotype comes from a man between 25 and 39 years old in good health and CMV-seropositive. The sequencing input was PBMCs. J is TRBJ2-7 and V is TRBV27; D gene ambiguous. CDR3 amino acids: CASSLTGVQGVWFYEQYF. In DNA, the CDR3 is TGTGCCAGCAGTTTAACCGGAGTTCAAGGTGTTTGGTTCTACGAGCAGTACTTC.